This entry describes one T cell receptor (beta chain). The antigen is undetermined. There were TCR beta CDR3 regions amplified from RNA transcripts. First-round RT-PCR with HTBI primers amplified the TCR CDR3 region. One entry per CDR3 protein, called by TCRdb with MiXCR from the multiplex PCR reads. Here the sample spans roughly 380,000 distinct CDR3 sequences, approximately 14% being singletons. The sample originates from a study of T cells in Graves' hyperthyroidism and ophthalmopathy. Overall study findings and caveats: Blood samples included most of the expanded thyroid clonotypes exceeding 0.001. Progression to ophthalmopathy was predicted a median of approximately seven months early.

The CDR3 consists of 19 residues. CDR1 is MNHNS, CDR2 SASEGT, per germline. The trim removed 5 bases at V and 4 bases at J, leaving 15 bases unmatched. Across 18 months, stable Graves' hyperthyroidism was marked by no progression to ophthalmopathy. Lactation, pregnancy, other autoimmune disease or uncontrolled infection excluded patients. The rearrangement uses TRBV6-1 and TRBJ2-6; TRBD1 agrees at 9 bases. Sequencing input: blood. This receptor was taken from a woman aged 55-70 years with Graves' hyperthyroidism. The CDR3 spells CASSLRWGQGVTGANVLTF. For the CDR3, the DNA is TGTGCCAGCAGTCTCAGATGGGGACAGGGAGTTACCGGGGCCAACGTCCTGACTTTC.